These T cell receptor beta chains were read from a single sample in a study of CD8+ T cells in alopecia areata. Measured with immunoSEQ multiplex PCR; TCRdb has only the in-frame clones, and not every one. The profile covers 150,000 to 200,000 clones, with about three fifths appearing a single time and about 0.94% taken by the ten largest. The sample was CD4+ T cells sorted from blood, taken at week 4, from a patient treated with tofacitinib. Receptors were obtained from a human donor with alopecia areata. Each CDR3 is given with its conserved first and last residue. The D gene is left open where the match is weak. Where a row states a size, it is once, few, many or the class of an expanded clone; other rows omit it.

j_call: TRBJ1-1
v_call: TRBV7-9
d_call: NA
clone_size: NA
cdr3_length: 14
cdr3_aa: CASSSHNRDTEAFF
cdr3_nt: TGTGCCAGCAGCTCGCATAACAGGGACACTGAAGCTTTCTTT

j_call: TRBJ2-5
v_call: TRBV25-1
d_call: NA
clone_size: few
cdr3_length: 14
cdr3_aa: CASSKWDGIETQYF
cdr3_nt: TGTGCCAGCAGTAAGTGGGACGGAATTGAGACCCAGTACTTC

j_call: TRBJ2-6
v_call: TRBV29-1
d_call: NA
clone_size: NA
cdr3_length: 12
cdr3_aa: CSVRVGANVLTF
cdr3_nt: TGCAGCGTCAGGGTTGGGGCCAACGTCCTGACTTTC

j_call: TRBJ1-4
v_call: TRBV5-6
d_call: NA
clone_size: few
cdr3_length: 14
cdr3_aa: CASSFGTYNEKLFF
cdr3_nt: TGTGCCAGCAGCTTCGGGACTTATAATGAAAAACTGTTTTTT

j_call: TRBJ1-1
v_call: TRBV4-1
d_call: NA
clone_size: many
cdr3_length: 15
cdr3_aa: CASRRPGVKNTEAFF
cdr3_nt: TGCGCCAGCAGGCGCCCCGGGGTTAAGAACACTGAAGCTTTCTTT

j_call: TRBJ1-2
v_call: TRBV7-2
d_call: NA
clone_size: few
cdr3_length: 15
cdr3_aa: CASSSYRITNYGYTF
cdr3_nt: TGTGCCAGCAGCTCATACAGGATTACTAACTATGGCTACACCTTC

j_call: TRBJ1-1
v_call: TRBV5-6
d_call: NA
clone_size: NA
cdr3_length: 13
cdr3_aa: CASRAAGPSEAFF
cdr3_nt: TGTGCCAGCAGGGCGGCAGGACCGTCTGAAGCTTTCTTT

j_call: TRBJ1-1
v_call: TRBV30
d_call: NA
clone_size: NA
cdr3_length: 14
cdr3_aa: CAWRGKGERTEAFF
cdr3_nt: TGTGCCTGGAGGGGGAAAGGGGAACGTACTGAAGCTTTCTTT

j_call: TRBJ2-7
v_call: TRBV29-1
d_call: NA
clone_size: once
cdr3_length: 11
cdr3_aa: CSVSQTGRQYF
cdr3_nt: TGCAGCGTATCGCAGACGGGAAGACAGTACTTC

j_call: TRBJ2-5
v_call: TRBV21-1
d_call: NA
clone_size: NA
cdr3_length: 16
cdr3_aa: CASSEEAGLVEETQYF
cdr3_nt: TGTGCCAGCAGCGAAGAGGCGGGACTAGTTGAGGAGACCCAGTACTTC

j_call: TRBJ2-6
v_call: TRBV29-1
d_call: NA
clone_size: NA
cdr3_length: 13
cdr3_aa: CSVERPGANVLTF
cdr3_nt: TGCAGCGTTGAGCGTCCTGGGGCCAACGTCCTGACTTTC

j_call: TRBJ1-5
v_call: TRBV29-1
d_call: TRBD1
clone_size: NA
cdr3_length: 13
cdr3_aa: CSVGTGSAQPQHF
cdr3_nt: TGCAGCGTCGGGACAGGGAGTGCTCAGCCCCAGCATTTT

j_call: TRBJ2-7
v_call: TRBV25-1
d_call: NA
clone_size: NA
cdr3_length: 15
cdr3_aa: CASSEFVAGHYEQYF
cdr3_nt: TGTGCCAGCAGTGAATTTGTGGCAGGGCACTACGAGCAGTACTTC

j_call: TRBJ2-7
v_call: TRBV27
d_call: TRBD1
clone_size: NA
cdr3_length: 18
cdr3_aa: CASSLLGQRTGRAYEQYF
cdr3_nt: TGTGCCAGCAGTTTATTGGGGCAAAGGACAGGTAGAGCTTACGAGCAGTACTTC

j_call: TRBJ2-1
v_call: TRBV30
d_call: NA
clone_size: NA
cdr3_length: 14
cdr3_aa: CAWTRYGRGNEQFF
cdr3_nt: TGTGCCTGGACCCGGTATGGGCGAGGGAATGAGCAGTTCTTC

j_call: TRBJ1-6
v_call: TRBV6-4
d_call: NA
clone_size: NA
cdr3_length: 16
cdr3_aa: CASSGPGGAYNSPLHF
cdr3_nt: TGTGCCAGCAGTGGGCCCGGAGGGGCTTATAATTCACCCCTCCACTTT

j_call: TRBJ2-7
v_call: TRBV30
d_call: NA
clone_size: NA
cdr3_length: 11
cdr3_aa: CAGGTAVGQYF
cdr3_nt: TGTGCCGGGGGAACGGCAGTCGGGCAGTACTTC

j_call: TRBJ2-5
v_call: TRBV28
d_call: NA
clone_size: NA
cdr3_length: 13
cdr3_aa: CASTVIGIETQYF
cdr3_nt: TGTGCCAGCACCGTGATTGGGATAGAGACCCAGTACTTC

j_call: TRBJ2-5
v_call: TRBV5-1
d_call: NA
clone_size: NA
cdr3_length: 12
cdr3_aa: CASSLTQETQYF
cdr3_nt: TGCGCCAGCAGCTTGACCCAAGAGACCCAGTACTTC

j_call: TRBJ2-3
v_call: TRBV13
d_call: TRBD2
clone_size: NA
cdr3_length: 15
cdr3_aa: CASSTSGGRTDTQYF
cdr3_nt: TGTGCCAGCAGCACTAGCGGGGGGCGCACAGATACGCAGTATTTT

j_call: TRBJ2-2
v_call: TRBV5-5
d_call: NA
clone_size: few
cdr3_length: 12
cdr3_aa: CASSHQAGELFF
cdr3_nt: TGTGCCAGCAGCCATCAGGCCGGGGAGCTGTTTTTT

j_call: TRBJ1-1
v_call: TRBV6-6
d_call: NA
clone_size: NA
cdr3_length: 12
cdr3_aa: CATTGANTEAFF
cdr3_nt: TGTGCCACTACAGGCGCGAACACTGAAGCTTTCTTT

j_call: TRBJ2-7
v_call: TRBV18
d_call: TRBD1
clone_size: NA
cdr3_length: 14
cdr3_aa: CASSLPDRVDEQYF
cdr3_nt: TGTGCCAGCTCACTACCGGACAGGGTGGACGAGCAGTACTTC

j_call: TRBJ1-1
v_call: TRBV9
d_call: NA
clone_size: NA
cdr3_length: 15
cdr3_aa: CASSVEPALNTEAFF
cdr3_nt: TGTGCCAGCAGCGTAGAACCAGCACTGAACACTGAAGCTTTCTTT

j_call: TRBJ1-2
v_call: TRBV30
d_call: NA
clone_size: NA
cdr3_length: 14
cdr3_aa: CAWSRAGAVYGYTF
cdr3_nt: TGTGCCTGGAGTAGGGCAGGGGCAGTCTATGGCTACACCTTC

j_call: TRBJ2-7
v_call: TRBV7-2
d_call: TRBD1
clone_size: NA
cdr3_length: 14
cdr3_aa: CASSHRDRAYEQYF
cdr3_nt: TGTGCCAGCAGCCACCGGGACAGAGCCTACGAGCAGTACTTC

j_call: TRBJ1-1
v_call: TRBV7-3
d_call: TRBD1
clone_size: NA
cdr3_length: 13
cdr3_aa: CASSLLQGTEAFF
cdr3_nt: TGTGCCAGCAGCCTACTACAGGGGACTGAAGCTTTCTTT

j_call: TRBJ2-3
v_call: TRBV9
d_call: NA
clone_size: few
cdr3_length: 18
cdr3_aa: CASSVGASLAVGTDTQYF
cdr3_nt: TGTGCCAGCAGCGTAGGAGCCTCTCTAGCAGTCGGCACAGATACGCAGTATTTT

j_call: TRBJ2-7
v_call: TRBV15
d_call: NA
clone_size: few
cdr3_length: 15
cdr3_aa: CATSNRAGISYEQYF
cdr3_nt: TGTGCCACCAGCAATAGAGCAGGGATTTCCTACGAGCAGTACTTC

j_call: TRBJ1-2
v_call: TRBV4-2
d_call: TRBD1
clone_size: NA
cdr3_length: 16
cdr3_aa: CASSLRGQGVQYGYTF
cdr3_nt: TGTGCCAGCAGCTTGAGGGGACAGGGCGTTCAATATGGCTACACCTTC

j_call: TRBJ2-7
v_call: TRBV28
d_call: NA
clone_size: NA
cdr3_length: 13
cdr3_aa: CASRGDIPYEQYF
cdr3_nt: TGTGCCAGCAGGGGGGACATCCCCTACGAGCAGTACTTC

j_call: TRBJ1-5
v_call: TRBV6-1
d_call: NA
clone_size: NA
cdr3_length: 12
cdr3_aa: CASRGEGGSQHF
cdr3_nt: TGTGCCAGCAGAGGTGAGGGCGGCTCCCAGCATTTT

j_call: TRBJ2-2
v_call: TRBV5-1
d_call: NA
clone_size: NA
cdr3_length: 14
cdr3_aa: CASSMRGGTGELFF
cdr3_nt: TGCGCCAGCAGCATGCGGGGTGGCACCGGGGAGCTGTTTTTT

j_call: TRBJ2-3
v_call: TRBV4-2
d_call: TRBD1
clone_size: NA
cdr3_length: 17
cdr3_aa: CASSLSSGGIPSDTQYF
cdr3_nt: TGTGCCAGCAGCCTCTCTTCAGGGGGCATACCTTCTGATACGCAGTATTTT

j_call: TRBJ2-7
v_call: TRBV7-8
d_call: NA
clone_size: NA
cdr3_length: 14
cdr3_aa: CASSLGRGSYEQYF
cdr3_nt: TGTGCCAGCAGCTTAGGCAGGGGATCCTACGAGCAGTACTTC

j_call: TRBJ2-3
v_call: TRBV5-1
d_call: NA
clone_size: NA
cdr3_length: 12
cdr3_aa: CASSWEEGTQYF
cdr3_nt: TGCGCCAGCAGCTGGGAGGAGGGTACGCAGTATTTT

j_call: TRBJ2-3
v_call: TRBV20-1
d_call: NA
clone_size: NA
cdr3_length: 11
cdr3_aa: CSALLTDTQYF
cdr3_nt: TGCAGCGCGCTACTCACAGATACGCAGTATTTT

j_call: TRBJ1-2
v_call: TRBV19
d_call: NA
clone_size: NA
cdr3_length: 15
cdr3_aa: CASTFLGTTNYGYTF
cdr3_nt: TGTGCCAGTACCTTCCTCGGGACAACAAACTATGGCTACACCTTC

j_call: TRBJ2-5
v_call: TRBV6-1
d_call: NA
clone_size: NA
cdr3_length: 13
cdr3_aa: CASSTDYQETQYF
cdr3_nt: TGTGCCAGCAGTACGGACTATCAAGAGACCCAGTACTTC

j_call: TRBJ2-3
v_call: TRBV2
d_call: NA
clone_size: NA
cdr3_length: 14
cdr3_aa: CASSEIRGLDTQYF
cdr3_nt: TGTGCCAGCAGTGAAATCCGGGGGCTGGATACGCAGTATTTT

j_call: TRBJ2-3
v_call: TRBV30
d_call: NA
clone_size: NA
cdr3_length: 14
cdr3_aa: CAWRLAKGTDTQYF
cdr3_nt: TGTGCCTGGAGGTTGGCGAAGGGCACAGATACGCAGTATTTT

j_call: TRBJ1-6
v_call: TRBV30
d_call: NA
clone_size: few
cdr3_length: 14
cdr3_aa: CAWSVQRPWSPLHF
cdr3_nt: TGTGCCTGGAGTGTACAGCGCCCTTGGTCACCCCTCCACTTT

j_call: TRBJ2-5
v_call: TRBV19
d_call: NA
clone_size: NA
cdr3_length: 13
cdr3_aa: CASSMAPIETQYF
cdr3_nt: TGTGCCAGTAGTATGGCTCCAATCGAGACCCAGTACTTC

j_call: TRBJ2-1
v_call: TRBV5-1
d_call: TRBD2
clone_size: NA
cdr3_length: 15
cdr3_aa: CASRILAVTYNEQFF
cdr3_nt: TGCGCCAGCAGGATACTAGCGGTCACCTACAATGAGCAGTTCTTC